The clone carrying this T cell receptor (beta chain) showed up just a few times. Its specificity is not known. The CDR3 sequence is 15 residues long. In germline, CDR1 is LGHNA, CDR2 YSLEER. V trimming: 3 bases; J trimming: 9 bases; junction bases outside the gene matches: 7. This entry comes from a study of response to subunit inactivated influenza vaccine. General study results and limits: Each seasonal flu vaccination may recruit only limited new T cells, authors suggested.

MiXCR, run by TCRdb on the RT-PCR reads, gives a single entry per CDR3 protein. Among about 800,000 distinct CDR3 sequences listed, less than 25% were seen once. Sample: PBMCs from blood, taken roughly 5 days after vaccination. The receptor comes from a man aged 50 to 59 who received an inactivated influenza vaccine. The V and J genes are TRBV4-3 and TRBJ2-7; 14 bases match TRBD2. CDR3 sequence (DNA): TGCGCCAGCAGCCAGGCATTGACTAGCGGGAGGGTGCAGTACTTC. Amino acid sequence: CASSQALTSGRVQYF.